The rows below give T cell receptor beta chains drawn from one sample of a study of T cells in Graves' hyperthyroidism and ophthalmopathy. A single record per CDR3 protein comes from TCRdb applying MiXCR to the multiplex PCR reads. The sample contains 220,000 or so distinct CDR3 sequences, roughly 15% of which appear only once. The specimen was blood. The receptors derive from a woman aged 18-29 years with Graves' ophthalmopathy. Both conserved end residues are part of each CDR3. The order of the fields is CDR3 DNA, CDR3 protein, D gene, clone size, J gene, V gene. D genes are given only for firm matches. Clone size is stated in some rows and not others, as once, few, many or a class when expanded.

CDR3nt: TGTGCCAGCAGGCAAGAGACCCAGTACTTC
CDR3aa: CASRQETQYF
d_gene: -
abundance: few
j_gene: TRBJ2-5
v_gene: TRBV7-3

CDR3nt: TGTGCCAGCAGCGCCCGGGACAGGGATATCTCCGAGCAGTACTTC
CDR3aa: CASSARDRDISEQYF
d_gene: TRBD1
abundance: -
j_gene: TRBJ2-7
v_gene: TRBV9

CDR3nt: TGTGCCAGCAGCAGGGTAGACAGGGGTTTTGCTGGGGCCAACGTCCTGACTTTC
CDR3aa: CASSRVDRGFAGANVLTF
d_gene: TRBD1
abundance: many
j_gene: TRBJ2-6
v_gene: TRBV4-2

CDR3nt: TGTGCCAGCAGCTTAAGACTTACCGCCAAAAACATTCAGTACTTC
CDR3aa: CASSLRLTAKNIQYF
d_gene: -
abundance: many
j_gene: TRBJ2-4
v_gene: TRBV11-2

CDR3nt: TGCAGCGTTGTTTTCCAGAACACTGAAGCTTTCTTT
CDR3aa: CSVVFQNTEAFF
d_gene: -
abundance: many
j_gene: TRBJ1-1
v_gene: TRBV29-1

CDR3nt: TGTGCCAGCAAGGGGACTAGCGGGAGGGATGAGCAGTTCTTC
CDR3aa: CASKGTSGRDEQFF
d_gene: TRBD2
abundance: -
j_gene: TRBJ2-1
v_gene: TRBV28

CDR3nt: TGCAGACCAACCCTCGGGGCGCTCAATGAGCAGTTCTTC
CDR3aa: CRPTLGALNEQFF
d_gene: -
abundance: many
j_gene: TRBJ2-1
v_gene: TRBV20-1

CDR3nt: TGTGCCAGCAGCCCCCCGGGACAGGGGGTCACTGAAGCTTTCTTT
CDR3aa: CASSPPGQGVTEAFF
d_gene: TRBD1
abundance: many
j_gene: TRBJ1-1
v_gene: TRBV3-1

CDR3nt: TGTGCCAGTAGTATGAGGGACGGCCCGAACACTGAAGCTTTCTTT
CDR3aa: CASSMRDGPNTEAFF
d_gene: -
abundance: many
j_gene: TRBJ1-1
v_gene: TRBV19

CDR3nt: TGTGCCAGCAGCTTAATCCCGGGAGGCGGCTACACCTTC
CDR3aa: CASSLIPGGGYTF
d_gene: -
abundance: many
j_gene: TRBJ1-2
v_gene: TRBV7-9

CDR3nt: TGCAGTGCTAGACAAGGGACGGTGATCTCCTACGAGCAGTACTTC
CDR3aa: CSARQGTVISYEQYF
d_gene: -
abundance: many
j_gene: TRBJ2-7
v_gene: TRBV20-1

CDR3nt: TGTGCCAGCAGTGACCTTGGAGTAGCGGGATACTCTACGGAGACCCAGTACTTC
CDR3aa: CASSDLGVAGYSTETQYF
d_gene: TRBD2
abundance: many
j_gene: TRBJ2-5
v_gene: TRBV6-1